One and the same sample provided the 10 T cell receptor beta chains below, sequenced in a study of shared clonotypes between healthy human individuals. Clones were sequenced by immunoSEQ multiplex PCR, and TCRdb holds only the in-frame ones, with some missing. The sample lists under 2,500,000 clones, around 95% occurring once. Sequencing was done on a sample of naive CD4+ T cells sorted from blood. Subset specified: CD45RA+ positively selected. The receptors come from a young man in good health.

CDR3 protein: CASSLDARPRVTGELFF. DNA for the CDR3: TGTGCCAGCAGCTTAGACGCGCGGCCACGAGTCACCGGGGAGCTGTTTTTT. The chain is built from TRBV7-9 and TRBJ2-2, with D uncertain. V shed 1 base and J shed 4 bases, with 16 bases lying between them. The CDR3 sequence is 17 residues long. Germline V gene data show CDR1 as SEHNR and CDR2 as FQNEAQ (reference sequence).

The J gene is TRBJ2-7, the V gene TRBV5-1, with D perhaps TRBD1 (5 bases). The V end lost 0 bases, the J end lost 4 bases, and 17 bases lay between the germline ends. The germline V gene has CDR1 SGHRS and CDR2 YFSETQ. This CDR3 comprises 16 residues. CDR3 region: CASSLGGFLGIYEQYF. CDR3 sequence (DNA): TGCGCCAGCAGCTTGGGGGGCTTCCTGGGAATTTACGAGCAGTACTTC.

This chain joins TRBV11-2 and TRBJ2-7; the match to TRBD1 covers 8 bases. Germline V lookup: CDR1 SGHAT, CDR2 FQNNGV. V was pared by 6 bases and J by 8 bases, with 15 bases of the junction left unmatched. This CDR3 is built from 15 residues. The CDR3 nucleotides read TGTGCCAGCAGTTCGGAATCCGGGACAGGTTCCAAGCAGTACTTC. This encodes CASSSESGTGSKQYF.

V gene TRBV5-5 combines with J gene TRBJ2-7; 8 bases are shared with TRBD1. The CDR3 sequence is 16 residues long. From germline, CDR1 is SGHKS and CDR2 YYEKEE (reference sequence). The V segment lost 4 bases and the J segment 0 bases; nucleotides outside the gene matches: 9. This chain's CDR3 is CASSRSGQGSSYEQYF. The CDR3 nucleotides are TGTGCCAGCAGCCGTTCAGGACAGGGCAGCTCCTACGAGCAGTACTTC. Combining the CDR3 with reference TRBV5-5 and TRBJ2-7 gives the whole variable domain DAGVTQSPTHLIKTRGQQVTLRCSPISGHKSVSWYQQVLGQGPQFIFQYYEKEERGRGNFPDRFSARQFPNYSSELNVNALLLGDSALYLCASSRSGQGSSYEQYFGPGTRLTVT.

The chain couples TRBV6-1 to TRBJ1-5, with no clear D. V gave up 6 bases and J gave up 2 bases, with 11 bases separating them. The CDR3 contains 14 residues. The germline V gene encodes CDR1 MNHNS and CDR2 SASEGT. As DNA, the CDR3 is TGTGCCAGCAGCATCCTTTCTGGCAATCAGCCCCAGCATTTT. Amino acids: CASSILSGNQPQHF.

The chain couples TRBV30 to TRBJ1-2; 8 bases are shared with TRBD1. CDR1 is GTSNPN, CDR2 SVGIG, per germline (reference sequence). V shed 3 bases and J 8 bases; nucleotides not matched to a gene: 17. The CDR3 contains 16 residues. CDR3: CAWRRGGPDRGGGYTF. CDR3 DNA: TGTGCCTGGAGGAGAGGAGGCCCAGACAGGGGCGGAGGCTACACCTTC.

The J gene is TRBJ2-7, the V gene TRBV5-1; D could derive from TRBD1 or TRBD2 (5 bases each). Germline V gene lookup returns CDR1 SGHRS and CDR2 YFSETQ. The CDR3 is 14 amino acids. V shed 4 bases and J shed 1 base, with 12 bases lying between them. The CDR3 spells CASSATWGSYEQYF. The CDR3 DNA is TGCGCCAGCAGCGCAACTTGGGGGTCCTACGAGCAGTACTTC.

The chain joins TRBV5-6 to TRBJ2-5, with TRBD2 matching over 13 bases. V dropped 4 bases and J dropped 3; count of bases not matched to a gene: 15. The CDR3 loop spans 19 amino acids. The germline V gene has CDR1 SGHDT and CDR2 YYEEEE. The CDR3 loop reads CASSLLRLAGGALKETQYF. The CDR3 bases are TGTGCCAGCAGCCTCCTACGACTAGCGGGAGGCGCTCTTAAAGAGACCCAGTACTTC.

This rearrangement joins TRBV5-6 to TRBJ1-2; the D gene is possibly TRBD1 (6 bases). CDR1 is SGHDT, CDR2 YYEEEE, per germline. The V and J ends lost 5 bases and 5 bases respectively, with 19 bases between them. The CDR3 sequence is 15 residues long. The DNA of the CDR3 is TGTGCCAGCAGTTTGCGACAGGTCCGAATGTATGGCTACACCTTC. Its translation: CASSLRQVRMYGYTF.

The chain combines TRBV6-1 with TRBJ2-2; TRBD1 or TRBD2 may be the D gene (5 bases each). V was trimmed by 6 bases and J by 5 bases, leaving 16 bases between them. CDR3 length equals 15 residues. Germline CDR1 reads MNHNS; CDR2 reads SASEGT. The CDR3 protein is CASRSPGPETGELFF. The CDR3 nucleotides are TGTGCCAGCAGATCTCCGGGACCAGAGACCGGGGAGCTGTTTTTT.